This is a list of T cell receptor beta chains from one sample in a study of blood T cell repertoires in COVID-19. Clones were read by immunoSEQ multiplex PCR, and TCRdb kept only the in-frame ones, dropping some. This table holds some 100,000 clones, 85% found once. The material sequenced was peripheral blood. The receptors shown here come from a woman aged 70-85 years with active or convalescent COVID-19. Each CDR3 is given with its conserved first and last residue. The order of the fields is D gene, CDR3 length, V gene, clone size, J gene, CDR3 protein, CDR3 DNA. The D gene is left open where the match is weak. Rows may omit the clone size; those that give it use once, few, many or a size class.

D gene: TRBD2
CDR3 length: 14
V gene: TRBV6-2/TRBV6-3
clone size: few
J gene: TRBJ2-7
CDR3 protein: CASSYPSGPYEQYF
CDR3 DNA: TGTGCCAGCAGTTACCCTAGCGGTCCCTACGAGCAGTACTTC

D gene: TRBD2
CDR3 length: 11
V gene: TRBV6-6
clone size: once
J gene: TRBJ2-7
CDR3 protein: CASSWEGEQYF
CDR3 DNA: TGTGCCAGCAGTTGGGAGGGCGAGCAGTACTTC

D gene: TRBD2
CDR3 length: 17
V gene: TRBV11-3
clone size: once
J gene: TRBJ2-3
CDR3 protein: CASSLGTSGTSTDTQYF
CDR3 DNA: TGTGCCAGCAGCTTGGGTACTAGCGGGACGAGCACAGATACGCAGTATTTT

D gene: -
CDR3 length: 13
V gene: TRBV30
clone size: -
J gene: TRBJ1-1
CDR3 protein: CACSRDKYTEAFF
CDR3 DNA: TGTGCCTGCTCCCGGGACAAGTACACTGAAGCTTTCTTT

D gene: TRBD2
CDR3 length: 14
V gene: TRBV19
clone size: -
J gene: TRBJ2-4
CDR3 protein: CASSPGTSGNIQYF
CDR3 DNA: TGTGCCAGTAGTCCCGGGACTAGTGGAAACATTCAGTACTTC

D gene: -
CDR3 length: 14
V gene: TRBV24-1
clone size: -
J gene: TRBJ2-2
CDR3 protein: CATSVAGDTGELFF
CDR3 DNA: TGTGCCACCAGTGTTGCAGGCGACACCGGGGAGCTGTTTTTT

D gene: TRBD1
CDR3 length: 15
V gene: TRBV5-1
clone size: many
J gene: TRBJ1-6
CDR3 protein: CASSFTGADSSPLHF
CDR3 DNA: TGCGCCAGCAGCTTCACAGGGGCGGACTCTTCACCCCTCCACTTT

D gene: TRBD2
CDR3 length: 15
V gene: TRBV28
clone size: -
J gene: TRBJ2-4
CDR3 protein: CASSFGGAAKNIQYF
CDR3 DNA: TGTGCCAGCAGTTTCGGGGGGGCGGCCAAAAACATTCAGTACTTC

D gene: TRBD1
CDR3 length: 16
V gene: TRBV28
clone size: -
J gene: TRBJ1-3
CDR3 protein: CASSHGGGAAGNTIYF
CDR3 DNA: TGTGCCAGCAGTCATGGAGGGGGCGCGGCTGGAAACACCATATATTTT

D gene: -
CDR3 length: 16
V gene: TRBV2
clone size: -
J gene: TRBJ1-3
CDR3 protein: CASSEERVTSGNTIYF
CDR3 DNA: TGTGCCAGCAGTGAAGAGAGAGTCACCTCTGGAAACACCATATATTTT

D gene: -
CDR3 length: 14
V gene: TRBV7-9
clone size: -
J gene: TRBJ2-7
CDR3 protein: CASSLGPSSYEQYF
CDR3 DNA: TGTGCCAGCAGCTTAGGTCCGAGCTCCTACGAGCAGTACTTC

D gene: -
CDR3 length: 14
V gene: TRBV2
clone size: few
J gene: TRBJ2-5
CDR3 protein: CASSPGLASETQYF
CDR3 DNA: TGTGCCAGCAGCCCGGGGCTAGCGAGTGAGACCCAGTACTTC

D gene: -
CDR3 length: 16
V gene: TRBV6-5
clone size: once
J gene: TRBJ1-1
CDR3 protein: CASSSLRQGHPTEAFF
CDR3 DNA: TGTGCCAGCAGTTCGCTTAGACAAGGCCACCCCACTGAAGCTTTCTTT

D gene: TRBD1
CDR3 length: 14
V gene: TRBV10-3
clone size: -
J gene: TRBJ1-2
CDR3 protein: CAISEPGQVGGYTF
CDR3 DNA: TGTGCCATCAGTGAGCCGGGACAGGTGGGCGGCTACACCTTC

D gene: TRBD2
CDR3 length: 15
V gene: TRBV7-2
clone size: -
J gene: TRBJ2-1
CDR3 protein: CASSLVAGGSNEQFF
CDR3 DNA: TGTGCCAGCAGCTTAGTTGCGGGAGGGAGTAATGAGCAGTTCTTC

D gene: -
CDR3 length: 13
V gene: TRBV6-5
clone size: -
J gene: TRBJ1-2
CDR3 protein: CASKTGGGYGYTF
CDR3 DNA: TGTGCCAGCAAGACGGGGGGTGGGTATGGCTACACCTTC

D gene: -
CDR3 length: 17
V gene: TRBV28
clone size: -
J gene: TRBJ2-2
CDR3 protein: CASSIPKGLANTGELFF
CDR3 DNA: TGTGCCAGCAGTATTCCCAAGGGACTTGCGAACACCGGGGAGCTGTTTTTT

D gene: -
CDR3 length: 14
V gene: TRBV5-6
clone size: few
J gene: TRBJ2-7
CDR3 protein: CASSPRLRSYEQYF
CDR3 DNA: TGTGCCAGCAGCCCCCGTTTACGGTCCTACGAGCAGTACTTC

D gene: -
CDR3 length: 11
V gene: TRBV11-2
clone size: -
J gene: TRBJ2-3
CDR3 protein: CASSSPYTQYF
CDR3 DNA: TGTGCCAGCAGCTCCCCATATACGCAGTATTTT

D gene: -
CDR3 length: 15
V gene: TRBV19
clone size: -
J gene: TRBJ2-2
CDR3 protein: CASSILGGPTGELFF
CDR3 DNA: TGTGCCAGTAGTATCCTCGGAGGGCCCACCGGGGAGCTGTTTTTT

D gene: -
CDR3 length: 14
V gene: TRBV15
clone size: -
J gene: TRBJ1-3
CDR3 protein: CATSRDPTGNTIYF
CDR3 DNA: TGTGCCACCAGCAGAGACCCTACGGGAAACACCATATATTTT

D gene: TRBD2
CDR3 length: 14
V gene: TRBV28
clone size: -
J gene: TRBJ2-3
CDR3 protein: CASSLGRVPDTQYF
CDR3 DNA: TGTGCCAGCAGTTTGGGGAGGGTTCCAGATACGCAGTATTTT

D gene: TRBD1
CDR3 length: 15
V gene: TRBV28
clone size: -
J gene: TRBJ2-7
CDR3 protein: CASSLTATGNYEQYF
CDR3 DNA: TGTGCCAGCAGTCTAACCGCGACAGGGAACTACGAGCAGTACTTC

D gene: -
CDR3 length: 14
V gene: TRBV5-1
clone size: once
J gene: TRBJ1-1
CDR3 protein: CASSFKDMNTEAFF
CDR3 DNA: TGCGCCAGCAGCTTTAAGGACATGAACACTGAAGCTTTCTTT

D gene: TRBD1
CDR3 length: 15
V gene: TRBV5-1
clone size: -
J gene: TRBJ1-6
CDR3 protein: CASSPQTGGNSPLHF
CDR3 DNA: TGCGCCAGCAGCCCTCAGACAGGGGGTAATTCACCCCTCCACTTT

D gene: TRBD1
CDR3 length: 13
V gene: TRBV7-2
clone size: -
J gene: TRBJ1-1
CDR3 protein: CASSLSQGDEAFF
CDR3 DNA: TGTGCCAGCAGCTTATCGCAGGGGGATGAAGCTTTCTTT

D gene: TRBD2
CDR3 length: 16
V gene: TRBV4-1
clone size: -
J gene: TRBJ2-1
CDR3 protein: CASSQERLAGYNEQFF
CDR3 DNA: TGCGCCAGCAGCCAAGAGAGACTAGCGGGATACAATGAGCAGTTCTTC

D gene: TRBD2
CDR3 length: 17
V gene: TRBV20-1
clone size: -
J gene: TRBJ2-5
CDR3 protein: CSASGTSGRSLQETQYF
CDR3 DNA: TGCAGTGCTAGTGGTACTAGCGGGAGATCCCTCCAAGAGACCCAGTACTTC

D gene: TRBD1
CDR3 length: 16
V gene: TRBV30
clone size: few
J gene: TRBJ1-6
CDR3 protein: CAWSDQRQGRHSPLHF
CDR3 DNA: TGTGCCTGGAGTGACCAACGACAGGGGAGGCATTCACCCCTCCACTTT

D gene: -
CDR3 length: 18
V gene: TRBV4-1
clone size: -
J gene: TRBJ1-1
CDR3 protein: CASSQTNLGISSDTEAFF
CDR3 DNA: TGCGCCAGCAGCCAAACGAACTTAGGAATTAGTAGCGACACTGAAGCTTTCTTT

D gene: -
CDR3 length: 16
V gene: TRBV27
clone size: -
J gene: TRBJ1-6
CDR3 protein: CASSSDGRSYNSPLHF
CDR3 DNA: TGTGCCAGCAGTTCCGACGGGAGGTCCTATAATTCACCCCTCCACTTT

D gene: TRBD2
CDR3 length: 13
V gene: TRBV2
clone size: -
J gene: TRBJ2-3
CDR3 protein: CASKPRGDHTQYF
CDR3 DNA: TGTGCCAGCAAACCTCGGGGGGACCATACGCAGTATTTT

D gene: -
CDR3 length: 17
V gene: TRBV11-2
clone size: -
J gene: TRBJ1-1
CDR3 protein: CASSLDPGSGTNTEAFF
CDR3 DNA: TGTGCCAGCAGCTTAGATCCAGGATCCGGGACAAACACTGAAGCTTTCTTT

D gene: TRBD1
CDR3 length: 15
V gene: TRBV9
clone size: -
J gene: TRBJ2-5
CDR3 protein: CASSPDRGRGETQYF
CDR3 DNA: TGTGCCAGCAGCCCGGACAGGGGGCGCGGAGAGACCCAGTACTTC

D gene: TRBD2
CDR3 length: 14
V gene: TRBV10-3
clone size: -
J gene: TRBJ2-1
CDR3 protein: CAISTSAEGNEQFF
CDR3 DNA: TGTGCCATCAGCACTAGCGCTGAGGGAAATGAGCAGTTCTTC

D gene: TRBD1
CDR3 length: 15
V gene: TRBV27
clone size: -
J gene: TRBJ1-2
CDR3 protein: CASSLDRSFGYGYTF
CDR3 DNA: TGTGCCAGCAGCCTGGACAGGAGTTTCGGGTATGGCTACACCTTC

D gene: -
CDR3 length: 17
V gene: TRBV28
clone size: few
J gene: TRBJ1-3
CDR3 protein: CASSLNGLIGTGNTIYF
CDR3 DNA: TGTGCCAGCAGTTTAAATGGACTTATCGGTACTGGAAACACCATATATTTT

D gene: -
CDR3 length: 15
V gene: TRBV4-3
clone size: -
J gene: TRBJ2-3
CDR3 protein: CASSQDATTTDTQYF
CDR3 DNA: TGCGCCAGCAGCCAAGATGCGACTACCACAGATACGCAGTATTTT

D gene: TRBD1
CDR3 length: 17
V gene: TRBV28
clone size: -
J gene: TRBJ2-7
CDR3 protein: CASSLNPRQGGAFRQYF
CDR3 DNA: TGTGCCAGCAGTTTAAATCCCCGACAGGGGGGAGCTTTCCGGCAGTACTTC

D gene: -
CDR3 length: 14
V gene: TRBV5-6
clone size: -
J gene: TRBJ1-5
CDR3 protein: CASSWGDSNQPQHF
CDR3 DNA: TGTGCCAGCAGCTGGGGGGACAGCAATCAGCCCCAGCATTTT

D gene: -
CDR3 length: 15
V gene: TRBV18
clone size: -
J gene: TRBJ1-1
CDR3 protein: CASSPTGTERTEAFF
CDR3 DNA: TGTGCCAGCTCACCAACAGGGACCGAGAGGACTGAAGCTTTCTTT

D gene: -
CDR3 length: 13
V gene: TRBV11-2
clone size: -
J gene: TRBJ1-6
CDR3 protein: CASSSRRDSPLHF
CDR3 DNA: TGTGCCAGCAGCTCTAGGAGGGATTCACCCCTCCACTTT

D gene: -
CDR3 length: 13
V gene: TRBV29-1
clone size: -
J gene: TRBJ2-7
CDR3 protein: CSATVGGAGEQYF
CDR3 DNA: TGCAGCGCCACGGTAGGGGGGGCGGGAGAGCAGTACTTC

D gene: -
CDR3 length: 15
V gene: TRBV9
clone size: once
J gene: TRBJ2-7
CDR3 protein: CASSVTVDSSYEQYF
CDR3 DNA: TGTGCCAGCAGCGTAACAGTGGACTCTTCCTACGAGCAGTACTTC

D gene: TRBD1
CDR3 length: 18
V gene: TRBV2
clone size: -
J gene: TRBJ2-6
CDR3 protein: CASIRSTGDSSGANVLTF
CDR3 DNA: TGTGCCAGCATTCGATCGACAGGGGACTCCTCTGGGGCCAACGTCCTGACTTTC

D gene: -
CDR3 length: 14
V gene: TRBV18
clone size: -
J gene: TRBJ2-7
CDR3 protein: CASSPGAGMGEQYF
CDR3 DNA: TGTGCCAGCTCACCTGGCGCAGGGATGGGAGAGCAGTACTTC